This T cell receptor (beta chain) was observed in a study of cytomegalovirus exposure and HLA in healthy donors (dated by TCRdb to 2017 to 2019). About the study as a whole: In an earlier analysis of roughly 500 of the donors, around 300 Gb of sequence data and about 110 million unique TCR beta sequences from roughly 180 million T cells were reported. An early release that covered roughly 600 HLA-typed donors contained approximately 300 gigabases of sequencing data and around 85 million unique TCR sequences. Of the 350 to 450 genotyped donors, approximately 80% fell in the genetic ancestry cluster associated with self-reported Caucasian donors. The study aimed to test whether cataloging public T cell receptors could reveal signatures of past pathogen exposure. The T cell repertoires of about 700 subjects were profiled by immunosequencing and related to cytomegalovirus serostatus. In addition to the first cohort of hundreds of subjects, a separate validation cohort of approximately 130 different subjects was used. The study combined high-throughput TCR immunosequencing, statistical association of individual TCRs with disease status, and machine learning to predict cytomegalovirus infection status. In a later analysis, previously published TCR beta repertoires from about 640 donors were re-analyzed and high-resolution HLA genotyping was added so that TCR occurrence patterns could be studied. Rather than drawing on any new phenotypic data, the later analysis identified candidate immune exposures from TCR beta sequences and the way those sequences occurred across donors. In an earlier analysis of 587 of the donors, high-throughput TCR beta sequencing was used to judge whether each TCR beta V gene segment behaved as functional or pseudogenic. Donor age, sex, ethnicity and CMV serostatus were compiled together with the repertoire data. A later genetic analysis took genome-wide SNP genotypes for about three fifths of the 666 donors and used that subset as a discovery cohort. Every repertoire in the discovery cohort had been generated on one and the same sequencing platform. Both class I and class II loci were covered by HLA typing, at four-digit resolution. The number of donors typed differed by locus, with about 629-630 for A, B, C, DRB1 and DQB1, around 500 for DQA1, approximately 570 for DPA1, and around 430 for DPB1. Five DR-DQ haplotypes were handled as single units for association and clustering, since linkage in the cohort was strong. On average, roughly 250,000 unique TCR beta nucleotide sequences were sequenced per donor among some 430 genotyped donors of the cohort, with roughly a sixth of those sequences being non-productive.

With regard to this clone: Its antigen is currently not known. No base qualities exist here, and no much larger clone lies one base off it.

What the research found in general, with its limitations: A total of around 150 TCR beta chains were listed by the study as associated with cytomegalovirus. A cluster of highly shared sequence variants was judged likely to be a technical artifact of the sequencing pipeline. It was suggested by the authors that the approach could potentially be generalized to other disease states and immunological phenotypes. Most TCR sequences were seen in very few donors, while some public TCRs were found in many individuals. In this cohort, only TCR beta chains were sequenced, and detectable features were limited by the absence of alpha or paired-chain data. In a later genetic analysis, fewer N-insertions in productive TCRs were reported among donors in an Asian-associated ancestry cluster than the roughly 700-donor mean. HLA typing was unavailable for some donors at each locus, so association tests used only the typed subset. The only immune exposure information available for the cohort was CMV serostatus. At a false discovery rate of 0.05, a later analysis linked around 17,000 TCR beta sequences to specific HLA alleles. An association between a missense DCLRE1C variant and V-gene and J-gene trimming of TCR beta chains was found in a later genetic analysis and replicated in an independent cohort. Three of the identified cytomegalovirus-associated TCR beta chains were confirmed in vitro to be specific for cytomegalovirus antigens. A further reported finding was that TCR beta sequences accurately predicted the HLA-A and HLA-B alleles for most subjects in the first cohort. Linkage disequilibrium might explain the correlated functional status among segregating V segments, but an unknown experimental factor could not be excluded. Assigning TCR associations to individual alleles was difficult when HLA alleles, especially DR and DQ, strongly co-occurred. A later analysis found that most CMV-associated TCR beta chains appeared HLA-restricted, with HLA associations seemingly driven largely by CMV exposure. In a later analysis, HLA-associated TCR beta chains were found to be more clonally expanded and to have lower generation probabilities than equally common non-associated chains. Because counts were too low, about 17 rarely observed V segments, including chromosome 9 orphons, were excluded from the earlier analysis of several hundred of the donors. Roughly uniform sequencing depth across donors was assumed in presence/absence analyses, although this assumption may not hold. A later analysis reported that several top co-occurrence clusters appeared linked to parvovirus B19, influenza, CMV and Epstein-Barr virus. According to a later analysis, TCR association rates differed among HLA loci, with DRB1 alleles showing the most associated TCRs and HLA-C alleles showing the fewest. Some IMGT-functional V segments, including TRBV6-2 and TRBV6-3, could not be distinguished by the 87-base-pair reads and were therefore excluded. In an earlier analysis of 587 of the donors, most TCR beta V segments appeared in productive rearrangements about 87% or about 30% of the time, broadly matching IMGT annotations. The classifier was reported to diagnose cytomegalovirus status with high specificity and sensitivity in both the original and validation cohorts.

The cohort consisted of 600 to 700 healthy bone marrow donors. At the time of sampling, every cohort member was nominally healthy, though immune exposures that went unrecorded were likely present. The donor tested CMV seropositive, placing the donor among the 289 seropositive members of the cohort. Every donor gave a peripheral blood sample, and the peripheral blood mononuclear cells from that sample were used for TCR beta sequencing. The Qiagen DNeasy Blood Extraction Kit was used to extract genomic DNA from the blood cell samples. The CDR3 holds 15 amino acids from the cysteine to the phenylalanine. Kept here is only the CDR3 DNA, which spans 45 bases and is read in frame from base 1. Looking up the germline V gene (reference sequence) yields CDR1 SGHNT and CDR2 YYREEE. Compared with germline, V lacks 2 bases and J lacks 7 bases; bases without a gene match: 4. Library method: the immunoSEQ multiplex PCR assay. The multiplex PCR relied on a mix of 60 forward primers for TCR Vbeta segments and 13 reverse primers for TCR Jbeta segments. Amplification of the CDR3 region of rearranged TCR beta genes was performed with a multiplex PCR assay on genomic DNA. Amplified TCR beta libraries were sequenced as 87-base-pair reads on the Illumina HiSeq System. In the source study's methods: A later analysis tallied 75 million to 85 million unique TCR beta chains across the 700 or so repertoires, and about 12 million of those chains were shared by two or more donors. To remove PCR and sequencing errors, raw reads were error-corrected and collapsed into unique sequences using a nearest-neighbor algorithm that merged closely related sequences. CDR3 sequences were aligned to IMGT reference sequences to assign V, D and J gene segments. Each retained sequence needed at least a six-nucleotide match to both a V gene segment and a J gene segment. Rearrangements were classified as productive when the CDR3 lacked stop codons and remained in frame with V and J, and all other rearrangements were classified as non-productive. CDR3 was defined by IMGT convention, running from the second conserved V-encoded cysteine to the conserved J-encoded phenylalanine. Sequences without an unambiguous match to a single V gene segment were excluded from the earlier analysis of 500 to 700 of the donors. In an earlier analysis of several hundred of the donors, V segments were called functional above 56.7% productive rearrangements and were called segregating when the between-donor standard deviation exceeded 5%. A statistical classification framework was developed to diagnose cytomegalovirus status using the catalog of TCR beta chain sequences. In a later analysis, TCR nucleotide sequences were compared against IMGT/GENE-DB human TR gene sequences so that V and J genes could be assigned. Using the TCRdist pipeline, a later analysis assigned CDR3 sequences along with most-parsimonious VDJ recombination scenarios. A later analysis defined each TCR beta chain by its CDR3 amino acid sequence plus V-gene family, and excluded reads lacking a unique V-gene family. As a way to deal with suspected cross-contamination and a sequencing artifact, a later analysis dropped approximately 590 nucleotide sequences that were highly shared and had low generation probability. In a later analysis, a clonal expansion index was calculated for each public chain from normalized within-repertoire ranks of inferred template counts. Generation probabilities in a later analysis came from a VDJ recombination model fitted to out-of-frame rearrangements, and those results were checked against IGoR. A later analysis scored TCR-TCR, TCR-HLA and TCR-CMV co-occurrence with hypergeometric tests, applying a repertoire-size bias correction to TCR pairs. False discovery rates were estimated in a later analysis by permuting HLA or CMV assignments 20 times. A later analysis grouped co-occurring TCRs with DBSCAN, adding TCRdist sequence similarity when clustering within HLA-allele-positive subsets. For co-occurrence clustering, repertoires with fewer than 30,000 or more than 120,000 public chains were excluded, along with five repertoires with anomalous nucleotide sharing. Entries here come from immuneACCESS through TCRdb and include only in-frame sequences with V and J called. Some clones fail to appear in such tables; in the studies checked, an unresolved V gene covers under half of the shortfall, and the cause of the remainder is unknown. V and J calls and clone size are given by that table; D and trimming were obtained from the DNA. Here the sample has approximately 120,000 clones; 65% to 80% occur a single time. The top ten clonotypes cover roughly 13% of the sample.

This chain joins TRBV5-4 to TRBJ1-6, with TRBD1 matching 9 junction bases. This sequence was found in a woman in her thirties or forties in good health and CMV-seropositive. Sequenced input: PBMCs. The encoded CDR3 is CASSLPQGANSPLHF. DNA sequence: TGTGCCAGCAGCTTACCACAGGGGGCAAATTCACCCCTCCACTTT.